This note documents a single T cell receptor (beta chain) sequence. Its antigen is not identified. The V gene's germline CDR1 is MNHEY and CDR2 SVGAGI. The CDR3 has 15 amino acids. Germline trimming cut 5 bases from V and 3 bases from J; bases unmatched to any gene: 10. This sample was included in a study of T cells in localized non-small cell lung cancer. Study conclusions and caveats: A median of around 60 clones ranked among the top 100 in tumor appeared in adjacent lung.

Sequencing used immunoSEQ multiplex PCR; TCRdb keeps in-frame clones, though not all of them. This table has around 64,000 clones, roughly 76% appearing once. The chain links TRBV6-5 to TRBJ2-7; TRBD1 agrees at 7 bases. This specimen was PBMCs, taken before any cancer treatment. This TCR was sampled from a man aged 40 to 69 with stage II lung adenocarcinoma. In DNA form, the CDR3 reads TGTGCCAGCAGTAAGTACAGGGGTGAGGGCTACGAGCAGTACTTC. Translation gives CASSKYRGEGYEQYF.